These T cell receptor beta chains were read from a single sample in a study of CD8+CD57+ T cells in acquired aplastic anemia. TCRdb passed the reads through MiXCR, listing each CDR3 protein once. The sample shows some 45,000 distinct CDR3 sequences, about two thirds of them seen only once. Sequenced input: sorted CD4+, CD8+, or CD8+CD57+ T cells (not recorded which) from PBMCs. The receptors shown here come from a human donor in good health, serving as a control. Both conserved end residues are part of each CDR3. Each record gives: J gene, V gene, clone size, D gene, CDR3 DNA, CDR3 protein. D genes are given only for firm matches. Rows give clone size only sometimes, using once, few, many, or a class for an expanded clone.

TRBJ2-7	TRBV25-1	.	.	TGTGCCAGCAGTGCGCGCCCCAGGGGATCCTACGAGCAGTACTTC	CASSARPRGSYEQYF
TRBJ2-7	TRBV28	many	TRBD1	TGTGCCAGCAGTTACGCTAAGGACAGGGGACTCTACGAGCAGTACTTC	CASSYAKDRGLYEQYF
TRBJ1-1	TRBV29-1	.	.	TGCAGCGTCGTCCCCCAGGGGAGAGCCACTGAAGCTTTCTTT	CSVVPQGRATEAFF
TRBJ1-6	TRBV20-1	.	.	TGCAGTGCTAGACTTCAGGGCCCTGTATCTAATTCACCCCTCCACTTT	CSARLQGPVSNSPLHF
TRBJ1-1	TRBV11-2	.	.	TGTGCCAGCAGCTCGTCCTCGGCTAACACTGAAGCTTTCTTT	CASSSSSANTEAFF
TRBJ1-2	TRBV6-2/TRBV6-3	.	.	TGTGCCAGCAGTCCTAATCAGGCCCCCTATGGCTACACCTTC	CASSPNQAPYGYTF
TRBJ2-5	TRBV19	.	TRBD2	TGTGCCAGTAGTATCGCGAGCGGGGGGAACCAAGAGACCCAGTACTTC	CASSIASGGNQETQYF
TRBJ2-1	TRBV2	.	TRBD2	TGTGCCAGCAGGTATAGCGGGGGGGTCGATGAGCAGTTCTTC	CASRYSGGVDEQFF
TRBJ2-5	TRBV19	once	TRBD1	TGTGCCAGTGCGACAGGGGGACAAGAGACCCAGTACTTC	CASATGGQETQYF
TRBJ2-7	TRBV7-3	.	TRBD1	TGTGCCAGCAGCTCACACAGGGGGTCGTACGAGCAGTACTTC	CASSSHRGSYEQYF
TRBJ1-4	TRBV2	.	.	TGTGCCAGCAGGGAGGAGGCAGAAGAAAAACTGTTTTTT	CASREEAEEKLFF
TRBJ2-5	TRBV7-9	medium-sized	.	TGTGCCAGCCTGATCCTAGACCAAGAGACCCAGTACTTC	CASLILDQETQYF
TRBJ2-7	TRBV5-1	.	TRBD2	TGCGCCAGCAGCTCGGCTAGCGGCGGGACTAGCGATTACGAGCAGTACTTC	CASSSASGGTSDYEQYF
TRBJ2-7	TRBV5-1	once	.	TGCGCCAGCAGCATTGCGGGTCAGAGCGAGCAGTACTTC	CASSIAGQSEQYF
TRBJ1-1	TRBV7-6	.	.	TGTGCCAGCAGCTTAGTTAGGGGCGCTGAAGCTTTCTTT	CASSLVRGAEAFF
TRBJ2-2	TRBV2	few	.	TGTGCCAGCAGGCCATGGCGGTACACCGGGGAGCTGTTTTTT	CASRPWRYTGELFF
TRBJ2-7	TRBV20-1	once	.	TGCAGTGCTATTCCGGGACACCGAGGGGGCTACGAGCAGTACTTC	CSAIPGHRGGYEQYF
TRBJ2-3	TRBV24-1	.	.	TGTGCCACCAGTGACATTCTTAGCCCAGATACGCAGTATTTT	CATSDILSPDTQYF
TRBJ1-2	TRBV2	.	.	TGTGCCAGCAAAGAGGTGGGGGGTTCGGGCTATGGCTACACCTTC	CASKEVGGSGYGYTF
TRBJ1-5	TRBV15	.	.	TGTGCCACCAGCAGAGTCCTTAATCAGCCCCAGCATTTT	CATSRVLNQPQHF
TRBJ2-7	TRBV29-1	.	.	TGCAGTTCGGGACCCTCCTACGAGCAGTACTTC	CSSGPSYEQYF
TRBJ1-5	TRBV6-2/TRBV6-3	many	TRBD1	TGTGCCAGCAGTACGGACAGGGACAATCAGCCCCAGCATTTT	CASSTDRDNQPQHF
TRBJ1-4	TRBV19	.	.	TGTGCCAGTTCGAAGGCAACTAATGAAAAACTGTTTTTT	CASSKATNEKLFF
TRBJ2-1	TRBV14	.	TRBD2	TGTGCCAGCAGCCAAGCCTATAGCGGGGGCCATGAGCAGTTCTTC	CASSQAYSGGHEQFF
TRBJ2-7	TRBV2	.	TRBD2	TGTGCCAGCAGTGACCCGGGACTAGCGGCAGGCGAGCAGTACTTC	CASSDPGLAAGEQYF
TRBJ1-2	TRBV29-1	.	.	TGCAGCGTTGGAGGCCCTAATGGCTACACCTTC	CSVGGPNGYTF
TRBJ2-2	TRBV24-1	medium-sized	.	TGTGCCACCAGTGACGCGTCGGATGCGAACACCGGGGAGCTGTTTTTT	CATSDASDANTGELFF
TRBJ2-7	TRBV29-1	.	.	TGCAGCATTGCGACCCGGGACGAGCAGTACTTC	CSIATRDEQYF
TRBJ1-2	TRBV15	.	.	TGTGCCACCAGCAGAGGCGGGCTAGCTAACTATGGCTACACCTTC	CATSRGGLANYGYTF
TRBJ1-1	TRBV2	.	.	TGTGCCAGCAGTCCCTCTTCCGGGAGAGCTTTCTTT	CASSPSSGRAFF
TRBJ1-1	TRBV6-1	.	.	TGTGCCAGCAGGCAGAGGAGCACTGAAGCCTTCTTT	CASRQRSTEAFF
TRBJ1-5	TRBV10-3	.	TRBD1	TGTGCCATCAGTGAGTCGGGACAGGGGGGGAATCAGCCCCAGCATTTT	CAISESGQGGNQPQHF
TRBJ2-3	TRBV4-3	many	.	TGCGCCAGCAGCCAAGAGCAGGGCACAGATACGCAGTATTTT	CASSQEQGTDTQYF